This T cell receptor (beta chain) was obtained from a study of Graves' ophthalmopathy and Graves' hyperthyroidism. CDR3 regions of TCR beta were amplified from RNA transcripts. HTBI primers were used in a first-round RT-PCR, which preceded a second-round multiplex PCR. TCRdb re-analysed the multiplex PCR reads in MiXCR, keeping a single row per CDR3 protein. The sample includes approximately 640,000 distinct CDR3 sequences, more than 40% seen only once; the top ten take around 3%. Diagnoses were established from clinical symptoms, serum thyroxine, TRAb, thyroid ultrasound and orbital computed tomography. PBMCs were density-gradient isolated from approximately 10 ml fresh blood. Concerning this clonotype: Its target is not known.

The V gene end was trimmed by 5 bases and the J gene end by 4 bases; junction bases not matched to a gene: 8. The CDR3 is 15 residues long. Germline V gene data show CDR1 as SGHVS and CDR2 as FQNEAQ. The study, taken as a whole, reports: Most thyroid-expanded clonotypes exceeding 0.001 frequency were also found in blood.

The sample taken for sequencing was peripheral blood. The TCR comes from an adult man with Graves' ophthalmopathy. The chain carries TRBV7-8 and TRBJ1-2; 9 bases fit TRBD1. DNA of the CDR3: TGTGCCAGCAGCAACTACAGGGGGCTCGGCTATGGCTACACCTTC. Its translation: CASSNYRGLGYGYTF. Drawing the rest from reference TRBV7-8 and TRBJ1-2, the complete variable domain is GAGVSQSPRYKVAKRGQDVALRCDPISGHVSLFWYQQALGQGPEFLTYFQNEAQLDKSGLPSDRFFAERPEGSVSTLKIQRTQQEDSAVYLCASSNYRGLGYGYTFGSGTRLTVV.